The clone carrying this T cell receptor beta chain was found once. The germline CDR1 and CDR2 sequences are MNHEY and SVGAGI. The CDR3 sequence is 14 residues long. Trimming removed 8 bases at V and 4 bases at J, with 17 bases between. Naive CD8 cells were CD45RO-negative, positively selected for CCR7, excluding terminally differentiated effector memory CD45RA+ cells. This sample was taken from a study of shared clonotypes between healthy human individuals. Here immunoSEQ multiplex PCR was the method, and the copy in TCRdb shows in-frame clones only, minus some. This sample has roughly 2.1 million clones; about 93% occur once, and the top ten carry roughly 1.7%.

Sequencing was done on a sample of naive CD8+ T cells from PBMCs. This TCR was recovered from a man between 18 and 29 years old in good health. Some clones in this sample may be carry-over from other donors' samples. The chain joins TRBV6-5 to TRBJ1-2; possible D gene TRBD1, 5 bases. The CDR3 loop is CASGKHRRSYGYTF. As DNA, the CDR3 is TGTGCCAGCGGTAAGCACAGGAGAAGCTATGGCTACACCTTC.